This passage covers 13 T cell receptor beta chains from one sample sequenced in a study of blood T cell repertoires in COVID-19. Produced via immunoSEQ multiplex PCR; TCRdb's table is partial and in-frame only. The data show roughly 45,000 clones, roughly 80% seen once. The source material was peripheral blood. These receptors were collected from a man between 45 and 60 years old with active COVID-19.

The V gene is TRBV19, the J gene TRBJ2-1; 10 bases line up with TRBD2. The length of the CDR3 is 17 residues. Per germline, CDR1 LNHDA and CDR2 SQIVND (reference sequence). The J segment lost 8 bases and the V segment lost 10 bases, leaving 20 bases of the junction unmatched. CDR3 protein: CATSKEVRAGGPDEQFF. The CDR3 region has the DNA TGTGCCACGTCGAAGGAGGTACGAGCGGGGGGGCCCGATGAGCAGTTCTTC.

The chain has TRBV9 and TRBJ2-2; a weak D match, TRBD1 (5 bases). This CDR3 has 15 residues. Germline-derived CDR1 and CDR2 are SGDLS and YYNGEE. Trimming took 4 bases from V and 1 from J, leaving 11 bases between them. The CDR3 protein is CASSQGHMNTGELFF. For the CDR3, the DNA is TGTGCCAGCAGCCAAGGACACATGAACACCGGGGAGCTGTTTTTT.

This clone is medium-sized within its sample. The rearrangement uses TRBV9 and TRBJ2-2; D is possibly TRBD2 (6 bases). The CDR3 runs to 19 residues. Trimming pared 0 bases from V and 3 bases from J, leaving 21 bases between. Germline V gives CDR1 SGDLS, CDR2 YYNGEE. The CDR3 coding sequence is TGTGCCAGCAGCGTAGTGCCCCGACCCGACGGAGGGGACACCGGGGAGCTGTTTTTT. This gives the protein CASSVVPRPDGGDTGELFF.

The chain is built from TRBV5-1 and TRBJ2-7; 9 bases are a match to TRBD1. There are 15 residues in the CDR3. V was clipped by 4 bases and J by 5 bases; unmatched bases: 10. Germline-derived CDR1 and CDR2 are SGHRS and YFSETQ. CDR3 bases: TGCGCCAGCAGCCGCGATGGGGACAGGGTCAACGAGCAGTACTTC. It is translated as CASSRDGDRVNEQYF.

The genes are TRBV27 and TRBJ2-5, with 11 bases lining up with TRBD2. The trim removed 6 bases at V and 6 bases at J, leaving 6 bases unmatched. CDR1 is MNHEY, CDR2 SMNVEV, per germline (reference sequence). This CDR3 has 14 residues. CDR3 residues: CASRGLAGSQTQYF. In nucleotides, the CDR3 is TGTGCCAGCAGAGGACTAGCGGGTTCTCAGACCCAGTACTTC.

A few counts support this clone. The chain uses TRBV19 and TRBJ1-6; 8 nucleotides align to TRBD1. The CDR3 totals 16 residues. V lost 4 bases and J lost 6; bases outside the gene matches: 8. Germline V gene lookup returns CDR1 LNHDA and CDR2 SQIVND (reference sequence). CDR3 region: CASSTRTGSTNSPLHF. The CDR3 DNA is TGTGCCAGTAGTACCAGGACAGGGTCTACTAATTCACCCCTCCACTTT.

The rearrangement joins TRBV3-1 (or the pseudogene TRBV3-2) to TRBJ2-2; 9 nucleotides line up with TRBD2. The CDR3 totals 17 residues. With 3 bases clipped from V and 5 bases from J, the junction kept 10 bases outside the gene matches. CDR1 and CDR2 from the germline V gene are LGHDT and YNNKEL (reference sequence). As DNA, the CDR3 is TGTGCCAGCAGCCAGAGCGGGAGGAGATCGGGGACCGGGGAGCTGTTTTTT. Amino acids: CASSQSGRRSGTGELFF.

This clone has a single count. V usage is TRBV6-6 and J usage is TRBJ2-2; TRBD1 matches at 10 bases. The junction had 7 bases not matched to a gene; V was cut back by 7 bases and J by 2 bases. Looked up from germline, CDR1 is MNHNY and CDR2 is SVGAGI (reference sequence). This CDR3 region has 16 residues. Here the CDR3 reads CASISGQGSNTGELFF. The CDR3 nucleotides read TGTGCCAGCATATCGGGACAGGGGTCTAACACCGGGGAGCTGTTTTTT.

This chain uses TRBV14 with TRBJ2-4; D call uncertain. The CDR3 contains 16 residues. V lost 1 base and J lost 3, with 13 bases in between. Germline V lookup: CDR1 SGHDN, CDR2 FVKESK. The CDR3 region is CASSQGSVGFKNIQYF. DNA of the CDR3: TGTGCCAGCAGCCAAGGTTCGGTTGGTTTCAAAAACATTCAGTACTTC.

Only one count was recorded for this clone. V is TRBV7-9 and J is TRBJ2-1; TRBD1 matches at 7 bases. J gave up 3 bases and V 5 bases, and 7 bases lay outside the gene matches. CDR3 length: 15 residues. Germline CDR1 SEHNR, CDR2 FQNEAQ (reference sequence). CDR3 protein: CASSRTGAVYNEQFF. In DNA, the CDR3 is TGTGCCAGCAGCCGAACAGGGGCGGTCTACAATGAGCAGTTCTTC.

In its sample, this clone was seen once. The chain links TRBV29-1 to TRBJ2-7; 9 bases agree with TRBD1. The germline V gene encodes CDR1 SQVTM and CDR2 ANQGSEA. The CDR3 is 14 residues long. Trimming cost V 4 bases and J 7 bases; bases outside gene matches: 11. The CDR3 region has the DNA TGCAGCGTTGCTCGAGGACAGGGGACCTTAGAGCAGTACTTC. This gives the protein CSVARGQGTLEQYF.

The V gene is TRBV5-4, the J gene TRBJ2-1, with TRBD1 matching 7 bases. V was pared by 2 bases and J by 9 bases, with 5 bases of the junction left unmatched. This CDR3 is built from 13 residues. The V gene's germline CDR1 is SGHNT and CDR2 YYREEE (reference sequence). This chain's CDR3 is CASSFVGGGEQFF. In nucleotides, the CDR3 is TGTGCCAGCAGCTTCGTAGGGGGCGGTGAGCAGTTCTTC.

The chain is built from TRBV12-3 or TRBV12-4 and TRBJ1-2; D remains ambiguous. Trimming pared 4 bases from V and 4 bases from J, leaving 7 bases between. This CDR3 has 12 residues. The CDR3 sequence is CASSYGSYGYTF. CDR3 DNA: TGTGCCAGCAGTTACGGGTCCTATGGCTACACCTTC.